The 13 T cell receptor beta chains given below trace back to one sample, sequenced in a study of human T cells and chemical hapten exposure. Sample time point: patch test 2, 6 weeks after DPC sensitization. The treatment here: therapeutic diphenylcyclopropenone sensitization with weekly scalp DPC. Via MiXCR, TCRdb re-called the RACE reads, giving one row per CDR3 protein. The sample yields some 80,000 distinct CDR3 sequences, roughly 12% seen once. Sequencing used whole blood, obtained in connection with sensitization to the hapten diphenylcyclopropenone (DPC). These receptors all stem from a man younger than 35 with alopecia areata. Some clones in this sample may be carry-over from other donors' samples.

This chain uses TRBV29-1 with TRBJ2-7; the D gene could be TRBD1 or TRBD2 (5 bases each). V was shortened by 2 bases and J by 5 bases, with 10 bases between the two germline ends. Germline CDR1 reads SQVTM; CDR2 reads ANQGSEA. CDR3 length equals 12 residues. The CDR3 nucleotides read TGCAGCGTTGAATTCAGGGACCACGAGCAGTACTTC. It yields the protein CSVEFRDHEQYF.

Notes on this clonotype: A much larger clone sits a single nucleotide away, making a read error possible. The rearrangement joins TRBV11-2 to TRBJ2-7, with D hard to call. Germline V gives CDR1 SGHAT, CDR2 FQNNGV. The CDR3 extends over 12 amino acids. Between the trimmed V and J ends, which lost 0 bases and 9 bases, there was a span of 9 bases. The CDR3 DNA reads as TGTGCCAGCAGCTTAGACAGGCAGGTGCAGTACTTC. Its protein product is CASSLDRQVQYF.

This clonotype was observed a handful of times. This chain connects TRBV6-5 to TRBJ1-1; 9 positions agree with TRBD1. CDR1 is MNHEY and CDR2 is SVGAGI in the germline V gene. V was clipped by 0 bases and J by 10 bases; unmatched bases: 12. There are 16 residues in the CDR3. The CDR3 nucleotides are TGTGCCAGCAGTTACTCGACGGACAGGGGAGGGAATGGAGCTTTCTTT. Translated, it gives CASSYSTDRGGNGAFF.

This chain connects TRBV7-3 to TRBJ2-6; D remains unclear. The CDR3 sequence is 15 residues long. V lost 0 bases to trimming and J lost 0 bases, with 3 bases between them. The germline gives CDR1 SGHTA, CDR2 FQGTGA. Here the CDR3 reads CASSLTASGANVLTF. The CDR3 DNA is TGTGCCAGCAGCTTAACGGCCTCTGGGGCCAACGTCCTGACTTTC.

This clonotype has more than one count but fewer than ten. J is TRBJ1-3 and V is TRBV9, with D unresolved. V lost 0 bases and J lost 0, with 7 bases in between. Germline V lookup: CDR1 SGDLS, CDR2 YYNGEE. The CDR3 contains 15 residues. CDR3 DNA sequence: TGTGCCAGCAGCGTAGATGGGAGCTCTGGAAACACCATATATTTT. Protein: CASSVDGSSGNTIYF.

This clonotype was counted ten times or more. The chain is built from TRBV27 and TRBJ2-1, with 10 bases fitting TRBD1. This CDR3 is built from 16 residues. The V segment lost 4 bases and the J segment 1 base; nucleotides outside the gene matches: 4. Germline V gene sequence: CDR1 MNHEY, CDR2 SMNVEV (reference sequence). The CDR3 DNA reads as TGTGCCAGCAGTTACCCGGGACAGGGGTCCTACAATGAGCAGTTCTTC. Translated: CASSYPGQGSYNEQFF.

This clonotype appeared many times. This sequence joins TRBV2 and TRBJ1-2; possible D gene TRBD1, 5 bases. The germline V gene has CDR1 SNHLY and CDR2 FYNNEI. V lost 10 bases, J lost 3 bases, and 12 bases lay in between. This CDR3 spans 12 amino acids. CDR3: CATRLTDYGYTF. The DNA of the CDR3 is TGTGCCACCAGGCTGACAGACTATGGCTACACCTTC.

In its sample, this clonotype was seen many times. The gene calls are TRBV7-9 and TRBJ2-2; D is undetermined. The CDR3 covers 15 residues. V dropped 0 bases and J dropped 6 bases, with 11 bases sitting between them. Germline lookup yields CDR1 SEHNR and CDR2 FQNEAQ (reference sequence). The DNA of the CDR3 is TGTGCCAGCAGCTTAGCAGCCCCAAGGGCCGGGGAGCTGTTTTTT. It is translated as CASSLAAPRAGELFF.

The chain recombines TRBV15 with TRBJ1-5; 7 nucleotides agree with TRBD1. Germline trimming cut 4 bases from V and 0 bases from J; bases unmatched to any gene: 6. CDR3 length equals 16 residues. Germline V CDR1 and CDR2: LNHNV, YYDKDF (reference sequence). The DNA of the CDR3 is TGTGCCACCAGCACCTGGACAGGATATAGCAATCAGCCCCAGCATTTT. Protein product: CATSTWTGYSNQPQHF.

This clonotype was counted at least ten times. The chain is built from TRBV9 and TRBJ2-4, with 7 bases identical to TRBD2. The CDR3 length is 15 residues. Germline CDR1 SGDLS, CDR2 YYNGEE. V was clipped by 3 bases and J by 2 bases; unmatched bases: 5. In DNA form, the CDR3 reads TGTGCCAGCAGCGCCGGGAGGCAAACCAAAAACATTCAGTACTTC. Translated, it gives CASSAGRQTKNIQYF.

This clonotype was detected many times. The chain links TRBV11-2 to TRBJ2-5, with no clear D. CDR3 length equals 13 residues. In germline, CDR1 is SGHAT, CDR2 FQNNGV. V was pared by 2 bases and J by 4 bases, with 8 bases between. The CDR3 sequence is CASSLSRGETQYF. The CDR3 bases are TGTGCCAGCAGCTTATCCCGAGGAGAGACCCAGTACTTC.

This chain joins TRBV28 and TRBJ2-4, with D perhaps being TRBD1 or TRBD2 (7 bases each). Deletions cut 6 bases from V and 5 bases from J, with 20 bases between. Germline lookup yields CDR1 MDHEN and CDR2 SYDVKM. CDR3 length: 16 amino acids. The CDR3 spells CASSPGGGLPENIQYF. Written as DNA, the CDR3 is TGTGCCAGCAGCCCAGGGGGAGGGCTACCCGAAAACATTCAGTACTTC.

The rearrangement links TRBV28 to TRBJ2-3; TRBD1 matches at 8 bases. This CDR3 spans 14 amino acids. Germline V gives CDR1 MDHEN, CDR2 SYDVKM. With V trimmed by 6 bases and J by 3 bases, 5 bases remained unmatched. CDR3 in amino acids: CASSQDRVTDTQYF. The CDR3, as DNA: TGTGCCAGCAGCCAGGACAGGGTTACAGATACGCAGTATTTT. Variable domain in full (rest from reference TRBV28 and TRBJ2-3): DVKVTQSSRYLVKRTGEKVFLECVQDMDHENMFWYRQDPGLGLRLIYFSYDVKMKEKGDIPEGYSVSREKKERFSLILESASTNQTSMYLCASSQDRVTDTQYFGPGTRLTVL.